This entry is about one T cell receptor beta chain. Antigen specificity is unknown. The CDR3 goes on 3 residues after the read ends, and that part is filled in from the germline J gene. The V and J ends lost 1 base and 4 bases, in that order; junction bases with no gene match: 4. The length of the CDR3 is 15 residues. The germline CDR1 and CDR2 sequences are KGHSH and LQKENI. The data stem from a study of T cell clonality in common variable immunodeficiency. The study, taken as a whole, reports: Common variable immunodeficiency TCR beta sequences reportedly had fewer deletions and N-nucleotide insertions.

The assay was immunoSEQ multiplex PCR, and TCRdb's table has in-frame clones only and misses some. The sample presents about 30,000 clones, none singletons. The specimen was peripheral blood mononuclear cells. This sequence was found in a human donor with common variable immunodeficiency. V is TRBV18 and J is TRBJ1-3; 7 bases align to TRBD1. The CDR3 sequence is CASSPLQGLGNTIYF. The CDR3 bases that were read are TGTGCCAGCTCACCACTACAGGGGTTAGGAAACACC.